Sequencing of this TCR beta chain was carried out in a study of blood T cells in healthy people across ages. V lost 8 bases, J lost 7 bases, and 15 bases lay in between. This CDR3 spans 12 amino acids. Germline CDR1 and CDR2: MNHEY and SVGEGT. Sample-barcoded 5' priming and a J-beta primer mix drove a second PCR of roughly 7 to 11 cycles. TCRdb reanalysed the 5' RACE reads using MiXCR and keeps one entry per CDR3 protein. The sample lists about a million distinct CDR3 sequences, 35% to 45% occurring once. The chain carries TRBV6-2 or TRBV6-3 and TRBJ2-7, with D possibly being TRBD2 (5 bases). This clonotype originated in a man in his late teens or twenties in good health. Material: blood. The CDR3 region has the DNA TGTGCCAGCCGATTTGGGAGCCAGGAGCAGTACTTC. Protein sequence: CASRFGSQEQYF.